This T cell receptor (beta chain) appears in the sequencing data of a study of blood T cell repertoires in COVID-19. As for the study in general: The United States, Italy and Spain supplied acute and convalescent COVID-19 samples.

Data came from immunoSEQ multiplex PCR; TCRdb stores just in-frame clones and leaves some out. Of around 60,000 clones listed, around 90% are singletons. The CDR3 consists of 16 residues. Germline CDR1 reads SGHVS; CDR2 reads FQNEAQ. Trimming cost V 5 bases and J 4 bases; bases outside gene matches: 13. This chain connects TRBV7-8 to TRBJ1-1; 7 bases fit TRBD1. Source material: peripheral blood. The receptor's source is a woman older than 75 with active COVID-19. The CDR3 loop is CASSIPHRGTGTEAFF. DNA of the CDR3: TGTGCCAGCAGCATACCTCACAGGGGCACGGGCACTGAAGCTTTCTTT.